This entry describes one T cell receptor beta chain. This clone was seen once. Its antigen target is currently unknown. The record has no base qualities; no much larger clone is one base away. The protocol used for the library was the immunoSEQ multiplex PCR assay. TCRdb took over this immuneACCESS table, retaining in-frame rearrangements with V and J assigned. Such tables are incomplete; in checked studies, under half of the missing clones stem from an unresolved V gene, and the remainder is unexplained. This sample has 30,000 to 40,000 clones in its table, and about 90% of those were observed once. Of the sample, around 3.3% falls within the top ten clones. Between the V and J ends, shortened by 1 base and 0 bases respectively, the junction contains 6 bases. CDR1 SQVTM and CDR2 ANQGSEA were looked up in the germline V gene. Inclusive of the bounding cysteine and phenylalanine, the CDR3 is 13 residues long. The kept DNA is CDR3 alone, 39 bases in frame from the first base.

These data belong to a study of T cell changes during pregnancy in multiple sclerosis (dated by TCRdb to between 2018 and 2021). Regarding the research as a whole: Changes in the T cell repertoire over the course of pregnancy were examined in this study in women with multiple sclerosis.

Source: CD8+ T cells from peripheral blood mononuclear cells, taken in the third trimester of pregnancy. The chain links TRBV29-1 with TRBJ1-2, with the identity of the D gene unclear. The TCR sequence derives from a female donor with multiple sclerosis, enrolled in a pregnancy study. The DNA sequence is TGCAGCGTTGAAGTTCCGGCTAACTATGGCTACACCTTC. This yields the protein CSVEVPANYGYTF.